This TCR beta chain was retrieved from a study of blood T cell repertoires in COVID-19. Generated by immunoSEQ multiplex PCR, the TCRdb table keeps only in-frame clones and is missing some. This table holds around 140,000 clones, roughly two thirds found once. The specimen was peripheral blood. The sequence was collected from a woman in her 70s with acute or convalescent COVID-19.

This CDR3 reads CASSRWGEKSPPQHF. CDR3 nucleotides: TGTGCCAGCAGCCGCTGGGGGGAAAAGAGCCCCCCCCAGCATTTT. V is TRBV3-1 (or the pseudogene TRBV3-2) and J is TRBJ1-5, with a weak D call TRBD1 (5 bases). The CDR3 sequence is 15 residues long. Deletions cut 4 bases from V and 10 bases from J, with 20 bases between. Germline CDR1 and CDR2: LGHDT and YNNKEL (reference sequence).